Reported below is one T cell receptor beta chain. The antigen is undetermined. The sample originates from a study of T-cell memory formation after mild COVID-19. From 5'RACE with constant-segment primers came TCR alpha and TCR beta cDNA libraries that carried sample barcodes and UMIs. One entry per CDR3 protein, called by TCRdb with MiXCR from the 5' RACE reads. Among under 150,000 distinct CDR3 sequences listed, more than 15% were seen once. The study's findings and limits: Of the contracting clones, CD4+ ones lay mainly in CM and EM, and CD8+ ones in EMRA. A balance of CD4 and CD8 characterized clones contracting day 15 to 85, whereas later expanders leaned CD4+.

The CDR3 consists of 16 residues. With 2 bases removed from V and 1 base from J, the gap between germline ends came to 12 bases. CDR1 and CDR2 (germline): SGHNT, YENEEA. V is TRBV11-3 and J is TRBJ2-1; possible D gene TRBD2, 7 bases. Sequencing was performed on PBMCs or a T cell subset sorted from them (not recorded which). This clonotype originated in an adult woman who had mild COVID-19 (a few samples of this study predate the infection). Cell type and time point are not known. This CDR3 is CASSLLRGASYNEQFF. The DNA of the CDR3 is TGTGCCAGCAGCTTACTTCGGGGGGCTTCCTACAATGAGCAGTTCTTC.